The clone carrying this T cell receptor (beta chain) was counted at least ten times. No antigen is known for it. Trimming stripped 3 bases from V and 5 bases from J, with 13 bases between. CDR3 length equals 13 residues. Germline CDR1 reads DFQATT; CDR2 reads SNEGSKA (reference sequence). MiXCR, run by TCRdb on the multiplex PCR reads, gives a single entry per CDR3 protein. The sample holds about 110,000 distinct CDR3 sequences; about 30% are singletons and the top ten take 5.5% to 6%. The entry originates in a study of breast tumors, draining lymph nodes, adjacent tissues. Breast cancer patients provided tissue from their axillary draining lymph nodes. Study-wide points: Luminal-like breast cancer showed significantly greater tumor-nontumor repertoire similarity than basal-like breast cancer did. Most tumor T cells seemingly derive from lymph node, then expand in tumor. Tumors had less TCR diversity than lymph nodes, more than nontumor tissue. Data only fit, rather than demonstrated, lymph node origin of most tumor T cells.

The chain employs TRBV20-1 and TRBJ2-5, with D maybe TRBD2 (5 bases). The sequence came from a female donor with breast cancer. Some clones in this sample may be carry-over from other donors' samples. Sequenced sample: axillary lymph node tissue. For the CDR3, the DNA is TGCAGTGCTAGGGTGGTGGGCGGGGAGACCCAGTACTTC. Translating gives CSARVVGGETQYF.